This note documents a single T cell receptor beta chain sequence. This sample was included in a study of TIL therapy for anti-PD-1-resistant metastatic lung cancer. Overall study: Median tumor PD-L1 proportion score was approximately 6.3%. Tumors carried a median roughly 1.5 non-synonymous mutations per megabase.

V lost 0 bases to trimming and J lost 5 bases, with 11 bases between them. The germline V gene encodes CDR1 LNHNV and CDR2 YYDKDF (reference sequence). This CDR3 has 15 amino acids. This sample's time point: pre-treatment sample, taken before nivolumab and TIL therapy. Pleural nodules or supraclavicular lymph nodes made up most of the excised metastases sampled. Adults with stage 4 NSCLC were enrolled in a phase I trial. This was the immunoSEQ v3 assay. Each library reached about 2.1 million read pairs, or about 5-6.5 million at deep level. Generated by immunoSEQ multiplex PCR, the TCRdb table keeps only in-frame clones and is missing some. The sample holds more than 20,000 clones; roughly three fifths are singletons and the top ten take approximately 16%.

This clonotype was obtained from a woman between 30 and 80 years old with non-small cell lung cancer. Sequenced here: tumor tissue, sampled at baseline. The rearrangement links TRBV15 to TRBJ1-5; no clear D. CDR3 sequence (DNA): TGTGCCACCAGCAGAGATCCCTCGAAGGATCAGCCCCAGCATTTT. It encodes CATSRDPSKDQPQHF.